The following is a TCR beta chain sequence with its context. Each CDR3 protein gets one entry after TCRdb re-called the RT-PCR reads with MiXCR. The sample shows a few hundred thousand distinct CDR3 sequences, roughly 13% of them seen only once. Germline CDR1 and CDR2: MNHEY and SVGEGT. V gave up 2 bases and J gave up 5 bases; unmatched junction bases: 1. The CDR3 is 14 amino acids. The data were obtained in a study of patients and donors after allogeneic stem cell transplantation. The TCR was taken from a human donor who was either an allogeneic HSCT recipient or a stem cell or donor lymphocyte infusion donor (not recorded which). It is not recorded whose cells these are; they may come from a transplant donor. The sample taken for sequencing was blood, either unsorted or a sorted T cell fraction (not recorded which). The chain has TRBV6-2 or TRBV6-3 and TRBJ2-5; 11 positions match TRBD2. The CDR3 region is CASSYPSGRETQYF. CDR3 nucleotides: TGTGCCAGCAGTTACCCTAGCGGGAGGGAGACCCAGTACTTC.